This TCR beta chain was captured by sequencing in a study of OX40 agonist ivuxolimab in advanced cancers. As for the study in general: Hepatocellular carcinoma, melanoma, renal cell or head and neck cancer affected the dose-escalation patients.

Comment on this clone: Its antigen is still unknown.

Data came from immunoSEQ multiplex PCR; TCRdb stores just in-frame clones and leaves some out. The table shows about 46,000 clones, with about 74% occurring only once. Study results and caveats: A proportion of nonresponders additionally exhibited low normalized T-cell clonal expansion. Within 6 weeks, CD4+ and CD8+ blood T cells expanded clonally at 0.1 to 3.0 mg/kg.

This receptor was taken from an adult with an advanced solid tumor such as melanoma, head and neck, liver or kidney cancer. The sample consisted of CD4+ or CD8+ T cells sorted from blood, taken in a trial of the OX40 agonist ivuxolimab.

The CDR3: CASSLAPSTTDTQYF. DNA of the CDR3: TGTGCCAGCAGCTTGGCCCCCTCTACCACAGATACGCAGTATTTT. The J gene is TRBJ2-3, the V gene TRBV5-5; D remains unclear. Germline CDR1 SGHKS, CDR2 YYEKEE (reference sequence). This CDR3 has 15 amino acids. V lost 0 bases and J 2 bases, leaving 10 bases between the germline ends.